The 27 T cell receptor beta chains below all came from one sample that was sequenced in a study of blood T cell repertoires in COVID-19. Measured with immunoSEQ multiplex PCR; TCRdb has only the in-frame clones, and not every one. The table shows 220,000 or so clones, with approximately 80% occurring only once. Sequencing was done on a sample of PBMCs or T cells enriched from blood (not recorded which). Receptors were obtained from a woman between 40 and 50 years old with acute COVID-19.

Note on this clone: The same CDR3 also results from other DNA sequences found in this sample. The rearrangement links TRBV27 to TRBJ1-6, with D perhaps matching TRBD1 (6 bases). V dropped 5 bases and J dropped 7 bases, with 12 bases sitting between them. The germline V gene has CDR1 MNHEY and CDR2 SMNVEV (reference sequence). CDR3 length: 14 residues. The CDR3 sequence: CASSPRGGNSPLHF. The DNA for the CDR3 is TGTGCCAGCAGTCCACGAGGGGGAAATTCACCCCTCCACTTT.

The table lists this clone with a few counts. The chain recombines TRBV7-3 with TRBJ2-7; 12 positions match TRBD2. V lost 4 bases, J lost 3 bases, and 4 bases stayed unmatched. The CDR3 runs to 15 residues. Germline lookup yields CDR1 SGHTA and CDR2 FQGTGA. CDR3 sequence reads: CASSSLAGGDYEQYF. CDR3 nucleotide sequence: TGTGCCAGCAGCTCACTAGCGGGGGGTGACTACGAGCAGTACTTC.

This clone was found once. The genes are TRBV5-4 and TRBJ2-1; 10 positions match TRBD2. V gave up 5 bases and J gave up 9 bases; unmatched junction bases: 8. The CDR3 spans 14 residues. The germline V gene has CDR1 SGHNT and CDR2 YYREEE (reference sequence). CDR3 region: CASSPGLAAGEQFF. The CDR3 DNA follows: TGTGCCAGCAGTCCAGGACTAGCGGCCGGTGAGCAGTTCTTC.

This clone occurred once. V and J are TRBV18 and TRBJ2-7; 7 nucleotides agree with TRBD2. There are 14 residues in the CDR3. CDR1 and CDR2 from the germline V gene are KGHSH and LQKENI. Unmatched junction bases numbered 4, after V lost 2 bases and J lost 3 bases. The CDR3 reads CASSPSSGDYEQYF. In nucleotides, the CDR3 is TGTGCCAGCTCACCATCTAGCGGAGACTACGAGCAGTACTTC.

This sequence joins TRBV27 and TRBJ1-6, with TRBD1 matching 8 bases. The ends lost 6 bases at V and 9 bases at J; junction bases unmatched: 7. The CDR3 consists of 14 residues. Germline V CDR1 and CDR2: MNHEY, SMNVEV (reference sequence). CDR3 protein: CASSPGQASSPLHF. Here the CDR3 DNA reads TGTGCCAGCAGCCCGGGACAGGCGTCTTCACCCCTCCACTTT.

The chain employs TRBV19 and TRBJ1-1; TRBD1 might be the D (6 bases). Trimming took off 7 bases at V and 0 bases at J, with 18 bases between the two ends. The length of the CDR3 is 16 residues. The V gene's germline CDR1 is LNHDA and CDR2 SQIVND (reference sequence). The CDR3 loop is CASTEMWGQMNTEAFF. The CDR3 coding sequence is TGTGCCAGTACGGAAATGTGGGGACAAATGAACACTGAAGCTTTCTTT.

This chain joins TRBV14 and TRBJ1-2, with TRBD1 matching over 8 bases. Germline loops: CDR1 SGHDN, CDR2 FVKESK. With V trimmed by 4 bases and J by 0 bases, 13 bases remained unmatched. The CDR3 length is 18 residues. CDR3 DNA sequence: TGTGCCAGCAGCCTGTTTACCGGGACAGGCCTTTCTAACTATGGCTACACCTTC. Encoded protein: CASSLFTGTGLSNYGYTF.

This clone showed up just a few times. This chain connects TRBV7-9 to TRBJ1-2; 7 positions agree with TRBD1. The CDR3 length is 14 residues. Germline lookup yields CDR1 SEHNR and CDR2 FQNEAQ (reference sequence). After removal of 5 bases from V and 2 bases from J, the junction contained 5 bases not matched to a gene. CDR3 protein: CASSPGTDNYGYTF. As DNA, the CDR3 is TGTGCCAGCAGCCCGGGGACAGACAACTATGGCTACACCTTC.

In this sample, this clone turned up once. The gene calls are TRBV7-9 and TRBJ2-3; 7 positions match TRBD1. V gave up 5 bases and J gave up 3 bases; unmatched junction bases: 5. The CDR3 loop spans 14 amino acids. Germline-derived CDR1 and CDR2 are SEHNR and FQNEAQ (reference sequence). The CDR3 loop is CASSMTGRTDTQYF. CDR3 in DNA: TGTGCCAGCAGCATGACAGGGCGGACAGATACGCAGTATTTT.

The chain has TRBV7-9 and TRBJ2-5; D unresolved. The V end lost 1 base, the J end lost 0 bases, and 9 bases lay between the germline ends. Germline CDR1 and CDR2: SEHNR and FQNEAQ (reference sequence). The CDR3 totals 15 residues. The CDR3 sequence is CASSLGASYQETQYF. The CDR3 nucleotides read TGTGCCAGCAGCTTAGGGGCCAGCTACCAAGAGACCCAGTACTTC.

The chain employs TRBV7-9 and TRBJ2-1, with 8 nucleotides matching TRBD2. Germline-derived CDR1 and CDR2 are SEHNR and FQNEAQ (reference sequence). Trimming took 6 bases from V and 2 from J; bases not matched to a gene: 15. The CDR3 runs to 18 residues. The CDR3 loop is CASRSLSEREWTYNEQFF. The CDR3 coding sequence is TGTGCCAGCAGATCCCTGAGCGAGCGGGAGTGGACCTACAATGAGCAGTTCTTC. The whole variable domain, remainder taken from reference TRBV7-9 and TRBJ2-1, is DTGVSQNPRHKITKRGQNVTFRCDPISEHNRLYWYRQTLGQGPEFLTYFQNEAQLEKSRLLSDRFSAERPKGSFSTLEIQRTEQGDSAMYLCASRSLSEREWTYNEQFFGPGTRLTVL.

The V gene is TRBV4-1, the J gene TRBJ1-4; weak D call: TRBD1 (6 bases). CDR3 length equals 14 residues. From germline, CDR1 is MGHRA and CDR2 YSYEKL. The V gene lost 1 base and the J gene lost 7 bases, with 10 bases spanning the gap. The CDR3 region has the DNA TGCGCCAGCAGCCAAGGGACAGTAGGTGAAAAACTGTTTTTT. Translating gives CASSQGTVGEKLFF.

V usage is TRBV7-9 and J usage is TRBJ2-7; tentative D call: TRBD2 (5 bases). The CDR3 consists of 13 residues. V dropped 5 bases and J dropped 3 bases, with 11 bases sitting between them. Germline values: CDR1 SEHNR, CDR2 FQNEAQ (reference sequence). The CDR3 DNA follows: TGTGCCAGCAGCGCAGACTATTACTACGAGCAGTACTTC. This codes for CASSADYYYEQYF. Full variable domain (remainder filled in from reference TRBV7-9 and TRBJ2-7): DTGVSQNPRHKITKRGQNVTFRCDPISEHNRLYWYRQTLGQGPEFLTYFQNEAQLEKSRLLSDRFSAERPKGSFSTLEIQRTEQGDSAMYLCASSADYYYEQYFGPGTRLTVT.

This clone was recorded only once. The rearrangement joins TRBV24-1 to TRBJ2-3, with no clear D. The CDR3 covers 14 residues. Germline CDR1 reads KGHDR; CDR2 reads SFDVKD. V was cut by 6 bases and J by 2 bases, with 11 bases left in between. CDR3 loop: CATSPRASTDTQYF. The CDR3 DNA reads TGTGCCACCAGTCCCCGAGCTTCCACAGATACGCAGTATTTT.

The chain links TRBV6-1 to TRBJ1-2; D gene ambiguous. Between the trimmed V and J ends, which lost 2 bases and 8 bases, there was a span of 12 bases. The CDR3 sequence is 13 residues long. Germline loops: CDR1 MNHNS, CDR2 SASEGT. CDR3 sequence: CASSEPGELGYTF. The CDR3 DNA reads TGTGCCAGCAGTGAACCTGGGGAGCTGGGCTACACCTTC.

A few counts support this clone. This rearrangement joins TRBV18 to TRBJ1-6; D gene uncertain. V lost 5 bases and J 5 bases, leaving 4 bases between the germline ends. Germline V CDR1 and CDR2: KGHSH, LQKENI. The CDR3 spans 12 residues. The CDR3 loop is CASSSNNSPLHF. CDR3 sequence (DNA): TGTGCCAGCTCATCAAATAATTCACCCCTCCACTTT.

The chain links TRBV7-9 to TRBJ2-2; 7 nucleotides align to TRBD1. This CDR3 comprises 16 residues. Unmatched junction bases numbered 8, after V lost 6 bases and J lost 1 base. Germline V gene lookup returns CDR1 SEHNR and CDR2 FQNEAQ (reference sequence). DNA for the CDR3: TGTGCCAGCAGGCACGACAGGGAAGGGAACACCGGGGAGCTGTTTTTT. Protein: CASRHDREGNTGELFF.

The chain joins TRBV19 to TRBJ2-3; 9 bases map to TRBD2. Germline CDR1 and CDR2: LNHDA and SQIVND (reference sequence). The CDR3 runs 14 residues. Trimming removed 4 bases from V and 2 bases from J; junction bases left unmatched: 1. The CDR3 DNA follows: TGTGCCAGTAGTAAGCGGGGGGCCACAGATACGCAGTATTTT. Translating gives CASSKRGATDTQYF.

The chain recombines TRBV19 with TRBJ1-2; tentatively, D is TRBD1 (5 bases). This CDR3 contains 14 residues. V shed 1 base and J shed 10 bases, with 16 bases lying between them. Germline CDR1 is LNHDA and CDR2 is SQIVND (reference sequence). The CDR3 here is CASSIGWAGLDYTF. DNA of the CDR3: TGTGCCAGTAGTATAGGATGGGCAGGGTTGGACTACACCTTC.

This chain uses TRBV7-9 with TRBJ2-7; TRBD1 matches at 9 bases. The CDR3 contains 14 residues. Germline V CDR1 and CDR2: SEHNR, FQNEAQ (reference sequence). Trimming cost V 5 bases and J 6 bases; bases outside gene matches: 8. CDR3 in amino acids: CASSGTGWQGEQYF. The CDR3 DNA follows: TGTGCCAGCAGCGGGACAGGGTGGCAGGGCGAGCAGTACTTC.

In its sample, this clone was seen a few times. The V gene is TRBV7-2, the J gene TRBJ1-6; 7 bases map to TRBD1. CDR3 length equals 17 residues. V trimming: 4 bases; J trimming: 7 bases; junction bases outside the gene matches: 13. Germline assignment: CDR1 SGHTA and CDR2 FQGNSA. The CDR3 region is CASSSPGDRVGNSPLHF. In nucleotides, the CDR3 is TGTGCCAGCAGCTCCCCCGGAGACAGGGTTGGGAATTCACCCCTCCACTTT.

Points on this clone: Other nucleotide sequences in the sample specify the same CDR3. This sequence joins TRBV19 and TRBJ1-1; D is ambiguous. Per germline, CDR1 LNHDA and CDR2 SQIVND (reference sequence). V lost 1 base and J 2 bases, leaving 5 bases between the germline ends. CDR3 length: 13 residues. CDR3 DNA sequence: TGTGCCAGTAGTATAGGAGGAAACACTGAAGCTTTCTTT. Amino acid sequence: CASSIGGNTEAFF.

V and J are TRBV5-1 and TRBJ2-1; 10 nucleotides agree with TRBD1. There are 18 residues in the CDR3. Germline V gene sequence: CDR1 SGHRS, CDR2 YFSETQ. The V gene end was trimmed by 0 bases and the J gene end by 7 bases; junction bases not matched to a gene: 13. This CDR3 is CASSLAGTGQGRRNEQFF. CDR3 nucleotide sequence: TGCGCCAGCAGCTTGGCCGGGACGGGACAGGGGCGGAGAAATGAGCAGTTCTTC.

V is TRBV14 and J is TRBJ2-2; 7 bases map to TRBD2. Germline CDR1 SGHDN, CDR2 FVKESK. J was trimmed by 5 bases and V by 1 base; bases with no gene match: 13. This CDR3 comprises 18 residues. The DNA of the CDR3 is TGTGCCAGCAGCCAAGCTCCCTCGGCGGGAGTAGGAACCGGGGAGCTGTTTTTT. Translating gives CASSQAPSAGVGTGELFF.

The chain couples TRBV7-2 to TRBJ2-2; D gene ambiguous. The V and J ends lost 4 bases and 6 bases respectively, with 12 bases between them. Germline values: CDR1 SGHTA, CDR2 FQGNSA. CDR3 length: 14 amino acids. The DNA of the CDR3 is TGTGCCAGCAGCTCGACTCAGATCGCCGGGGAGCTGTTTTTT. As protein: CASSSTQIAGELFF.

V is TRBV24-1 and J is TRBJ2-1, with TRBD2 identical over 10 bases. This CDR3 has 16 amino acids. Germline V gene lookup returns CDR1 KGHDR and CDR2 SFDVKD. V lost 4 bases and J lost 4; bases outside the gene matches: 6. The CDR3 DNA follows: TGTGCCACCAGTGACTCACTAGCGGGGATATACAATGAGCAGTTCTTC. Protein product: CATSDSLAGIYNEQFF.

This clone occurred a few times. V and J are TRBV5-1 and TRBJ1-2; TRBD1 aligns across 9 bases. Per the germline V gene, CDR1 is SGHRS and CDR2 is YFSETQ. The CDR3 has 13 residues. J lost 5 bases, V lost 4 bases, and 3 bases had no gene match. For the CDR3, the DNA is TGCGCCAGCAGCGTCGGGACAGGGTATGGCTACACCTTC. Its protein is CASSVGTGYGYTF.